One and the same sample provided the 9 T cell receptor beta chains below, sequenced in a study of technical replicates of blood from a few donors (dated by TCRdb to between 2016 and 2019). Library preparation used the immunoSEQ multiplex PCR assay. TCRdb took over this immuneACCESS table, retaining in-frame rearrangements with V and J assigned. Such tables are incomplete; in checked studies, under half of the missing clones stem from an unresolved V gene, and the remainder is unexplained. The sample yields tens of thousands of clones; 70% to 90% were counted once. The ten largest clones take up less than 6.5% of the sample. Sequenced input: PBMCs. These receptors all stem from a human donor in good health. Some clones in this sample may be carry-over from other donors' samples.

The genes are TRBV6-5 and TRBJ1-4; a possible D gene is TRBD1 (6 bases). Germline-derived CDR1 and CDR2 are MNHEY and SVGAGI. The V gene lost 6 bases and the J gene lost 1 base, with 12 bases spanning the gap. CDR3 size: 15 residues. CDR3 nucleotides: TGTGCCAGCAGCCCGGGGGGCAGAACTAATGAAAAACTGTTTTTT. Translating gives CASSPGGRTNEKLFF.

The chain couples TRBV5-6 to TRBJ2-2, with 10 bases lining up with TRBD2. With V trimmed by 6 bases and J by 7 bases, 12 bases remained unmatched. The length of the CDR3 is 16 residues. Germline V gives CDR1 SGHDT, CDR2 YYEEEE. The CDR3 DNA reads as TGTGCCAGCAACCCCCAAGCGGGAGGGCTCAGCGGGGAGCTGTTTTTT. Its translation is CASNPQAGGLSGELFF.

The chain recombines TRBV7-2 with TRBJ1-6, with a tentative D call TRBD1 (5 bases). Trimming took off 5 bases at V and 10 bases at J, with 21 bases between the two ends. Germline V CDR1 and CDR2: SGHTA, FQGNSA. This CDR3 has 16 amino acids. The CDR3 here is CASSPEGERLLSPLHF. Written as DNA, the CDR3 is TGTGCCAGCAGCCCCGAAGGGGAAAGATTACTATCACCCCTCCACTTT.

The rearrangement uses TRBV9 and TRBJ2-3; D not resolved. With 1 base removed from V and 3 bases from J, the gap between germline ends came to 12 bases. This CDR3 spans 15 amino acids. Germline lookup yields CDR1 SGDLS and CDR2 YYNGEE. CDR3: CASSVSPAQTDTQYF. CDR3 bases: TGTGCCAGCAGCGTAAGTCCAGCGCAAACAGATACGCAGTATTTT.

V and J are TRBV7-2 and TRBJ1-6, with D possibly TRBD1 on 5 matching bases. CDR1 is SGHTA and CDR2 is FQGNSA in the germline V gene. The CDR3 is 16 residues long. Trimming removed 5 bases at V and 10 bases at J, with 21 bases between. This CDR3 reads CASSPGGTLTWSPLHF. CDR3 coding DNA: TGTGCCAGCAGCCCGGGGGGGACTCTTACTTGGTCACCCCTCCACTTT.

The chain combines TRBV18 with TRBJ1-1; maybe TRBD1 (5 bases). Deletions cut 2 bases from V and 1 base from J, with 8 bases between. The V gene's germline CDR1 is KGHSH and CDR2 LQKENI. This CDR3 spans 14 amino acids. The CDR3 DNA follows: TGTGCCAGCTCACCAATGGACACGAACACTGAAGCTTTCTTT. This translates into CASSPMDTNTEAFF.

The rearrangement uses TRBV11-2 and TRBJ1-4; D gene uncertain. The CDR3 is 16 amino acids. Germline CDR1 and CDR2: SGHAT and FQNNGV. V shed 1 base and J shed 0 bases, with 9 bases lying between them. This chain's CDR3 is CASSLGRETTNEKLFF. In DNA form, the CDR3 reads TGTGCCAGCAGCTTAGGACGGGAGACAACTAATGAAAAACTGTTTTTT. Complete variable domain (other parts from reference TRBV11-2 and TRBJ1-4): EAGVAQSPRYKIIEKRQSVAFWCNPISGHATLYWYQQILGQGPKLLIQFQNNGVVDDSQLPKDRFSAERLKGVDSTLKIQPAKLEDSAVYLCASSLGRETTNEKLFFGSGTQLSVL.

The V gene is TRBV10-3, the J gene TRBJ1-2, with 9 nucleotides matching TRBD1. The CDR3 sequence is 14 residues long. Germline V gives CDR1 ENHRY, CDR2 SYGVKD. Losses at the gene ends were 0 bases for V and 6 bases for J; bases not matched to a gene: 2. The CDR3 loop is CAISESDRGNGYTF. The CDR3 DNA reads as TGTGCCATCAGTGAGTCGGACAGGGGAAATGGCTACACCTTC.

This clone is a singleton in its sample. V usage is TRBV4-2 and J usage is TRBJ2-3; 7 positions match TRBD2. This CDR3 contains 15 residues. From germline, CDR1 is LGHNA and CDR2 YNFKEQ. The V gene end was trimmed by 1 base and the J gene end by 3 bases; junction bases not matched to a gene: 4. For the CDR3, the DNA is TGTGCCAGCAGCCAAGCGGGAGGTTTTACAGATACGCAGTATTTT. Amino acid sequence: CASSQAGGFTDTQYF.